This is a list of T cell receptor beta chains from one sample in a study of blood T cell repertoires in COVID-19. The data were produced by immunoSEQ multiplex PCR, yet TCRdb's version contains in-frame clones alone and is incomplete. The data show approximately 410,000 clones, 86% seen once. Input material: peripheral blood. The source of these receptors is a woman in her twenties or thirties with active or convalescent COVID-19. Each CDR3 is given with its conserved first and last residue. A D gene is named only where the DNA matches it firmly. Clone size is given for some rows only: seen once, a few or many times, or a class if the clone is expanded.

D gene | J gene | clone size | V gene | CDR3 protein | CDR3 DNA
. | TRBJ2-5 | . | TRBV15 | CATSTLTDGEETQYF | TGTGCCACCAGCACTTTGACGGATGGGGAGGAGACCCAGTACTTC
. | TRBJ2-7 | . | TRBV18 | CASSPGGYWEQYF | TGTGCCAGCTCCCCGGGTGGCTATTGGGAGCAGTACTTC
. | TRBJ1-2 | . | TRBV19 | CASSILGAGYGYTF | TGTGCCAGTAGTATCTTGGGGGCCGGCTATGGCTACACCTTC
TRBD2 | TRBJ2-1 | . | TRBV13 | CASSLASQRGGGGEQFF | TGTGCCAGCAGCTTAGCTTCACAGCGGGGGGGCGGAGGTGAGCAGTTCTTC
TRBD1 | TRBJ1-2 | . | TRBV5-1 | CASNPDRGNYGYTF | TGCGCCAGCAACCCGGACAGGGGTAACTATGGCTACACCTTC
. | TRBJ1-1 | . | TRBV3-1/TRBV3-2 | CASSHGTPNTEAFF | TGTGCCAGCAGCCACGGGACACCGAACACTGAAGCTTTCTTT
. | TRBJ2-4 | . | TRBV2 | CASSEVPGLNIQYF | TGTGCCAGCAGTGAAGTGCCGGGACTAAACATTCAGTACTTC
TRBD1 | TRBJ1-1 | . | TRBV5-1 | CASSRTGVIAEAFF | TGCGCCAGCAGTCGGACAGGGGTTATCGCTGAAGCTTTCTTT
TRBD1 | TRBJ1-2 | . | TRBV25-1 | CASSVDRLNYGYTF | TGTGCCAGCAGTGTGGACAGGCTTAACTATGGCTACACCTTC
TRBD1 | TRBJ2-3 | . | TRBV6-5 | CASSPQGQVTDTQYF | TGTGCCAGCAGTCCACAGGGACAGGTCACAGATACGCAGTATTTT
TRBD1 | TRBJ2-2 | . | TRBV27 | CASRRNRGSGTGELFF | TGTGCCAGCAGGCGTAACAGGGGATCAGGTACCGGGGAGCTGTTTTTT
. | TRBJ1-1 | . | TRBV29-1 | CSVASNTEAFF | TGCAGCGTTGCCTCGAACACTGAAGCTTTCTTT
TRBD1 | TRBJ1-6 | . | TRBV5-1 | CASRTPGQGGSPLHF | TGCGCCAGCAGAACTCCGGGACAGGGAGGGTCACCCCTCCACTTT
. | TRBJ1-1 | . | TRBV9 | CASSQPGLGTEAFF | TGTGCCAGCAGCCAACCGGGACTCGGCACTGAAGCTTTCTTT
. | TRBJ1-1 | once | TRBV5-1 | CASSLGTGMNTEAFF | TGCGCCAGCAGCTTGGGCACAGGGATGAACACTGAAGCTTTCTTT
TRBD1 | TRBJ1-2 | . | TRBV6-5 | CASSNQGVMGYTF | TGTGCCAGCAGCAACCAGGGGGTGATGGGCTACACCTTC
TRBD1 | TRBJ1-1 | . | TRBV5-1 | CASSKSGLRGPGTEAFF | TGCGCCAGCAGCAAATCTGGTTTGAGGGGGCCGGGAACTGAAGCTTTCTTT
. | TRBJ2-2 | . | TRBV5-1 | CASSLGTDTGELFF | TGCGCCAGCAGCTTGGGCACAGACACCGGGGAGCTGTTTTTT
TRBD1 | TRBJ1-2 | . | TRBV19 | CASSIGTGANYGYTF | TGTGCCAGTAGTATAGGGACAGGAGCTAACTATGGCTACACCTTC
. | TRBJ1-2 | . | TRBV6-5 | CASSRYPGFYGYTF | TGTGCCAGCAGCAGATATCCAGGGTTCTATGGCTACACCTTC
. | TRBJ1-2 | . | TRBV18 | CASSPDYGYTF | TGTGCCAGCTCACCCGACTATGGCTACACCTTC
TRBD1 | TRBJ1-2 | . | TRBV27 | CASSLSAGGIGYTF | TGTGCCAGCAGTTTATCTGCAGGGGGCATCGGCTACACCTTC
. | TRBJ2-1 | . | TRBV13 | CASSLPDKPYNEQFF | TGTGCCAGCAGCTTACCGGACAAACCCTACAATGAGCAGTTCTTC
. | TRBJ2-7 | . | TRBV3-1/TRBV3-2 | CASSHVSTEQYF | TGTGCCAGCAGCCATGTTAGTACCGAGCAGTACTTC
. | TRBJ1-1 | . | TRBV7-9 | CASRVLQGTEAFF | TGTGCCAGCAGGGTCCTACAGGGCACTGAAGCTTTCTTT
. | TRBJ1-4 | . | TRBV28 | CASSPLDSPGTNEKLFF | TGTGCCAGCAGTCCCTTGGACAGCCCGGGAACTAATGAAAAACTGTTTTTT
TRBD1 | TRBJ1-1 | . | TRBV29-1 | CSAQADRGWAEAFF | TGCAGCGCCCAGGCCGACAGGGGATGGGCTGAAGCTTTCTTT
TRBD1 | TRBJ1-4 | . | TRBV29-1 | CSVRRQGSNEKLFF | TGCAGCGTCAGAAGACAGGGGTCAAATGAAAAACTGTTTTTT
. | TRBJ1-1 | once | TRBV6-4 | CASSEWGVENTEAFF | TGTGCCAGCAGTGAATGGGGGGTGGAGAACACTGAAGCTTTCTTT
TRBD1 | TRBJ2-1 | . | TRBV29-1 | CSVEEGTGILEQFF | TGCAGCGTTGAAGAGGGGACAGGGATACTGGAGCAGTTCTTC
. | TRBJ1-6 | once | TRBV6-1 | CASSEGGSASGSPLHF | TGTGCCAGCAGTGAAGGAGGGTCAGCCTCGGGTTCACCCCTCCACTTT
TRBD1 | TRBJ1-6 | . | TRBV6-4 | CASSELNYNGQEGWSPLHF | TGTGCCAGCAGTGAGTTAAATTATAACGGACAGGAGGGTTGGTCACCCCTCCACTTT
. | TRBJ2-6 | . | TRBV14 | CASSDLTGANVLTF | TGTGCCAGCAGCGATCTAACTGGGGCCAACGTCCTGACTTTC
TRBD2 | TRBJ2-2 | . | TRBV4-1 | CASSHLVPYMSKAGTGELFF | TGCGCCAGCAGCCATTTGGTCCCCTATATGAGCAAAGCGGGGACCGGGGAGCTGTTTTTT
. | TRBJ1-1 | . | TRBV6-5 | CASRPPQEGTEAFF | TGTGCCAGCAGACCTCCACAGGAGGGCACTGAAGCTTTCTTT
. | TRBJ2-7 | . | TRBV6-5 | CASKGVLSYEQYF | TGTGCCAGCAAGGGGGTCCTCTCCTACGAGCAGTACTTC
. | TRBJ1-1 | . | TRBV10-1 | CASSESRGRTEAFF | TGCGCCAGCAGTGAGTCTCGAGGAAGGACTGAAGCTTTCTTT
TRBD1 | TRBJ2-7 | few | TRBV19 | CASQKKTGETYEQYF | TGTGCCAGTCAAAAGAAGACAGGGGAAACCTACGAGCAGTACTTC
. | TRBJ1-1 | . | TRBV10-1 | CASSGAETGNTEAFF | TGCGCCAGCAGTGGCGCCGAAACAGGGAACACTGAAGCTTTCTTT
. | TRBJ1-4 | . | TRBV27 | CASSPRGSTNEKLFF | TGTGCCAGCAGTCCCAGGGGTTCAACTAATGAAAAACTGTTTTTT
. | TRBJ1-6 | . | TRBV6-5 | CASSYSTSPRLAPLHF | TGTGCCAGCAGTTACTCGACCTCCCCCAGGTTGGCACCCCTCCACTTT
TRBD1 | TRBJ2-7 | . | TRBV27 | CASSLRRTGYEQYF | TGTGCCAGCAGTTTAAGAAGGACAGGCTACGAGCAGTACTTC
. | TRBJ1-1 | . | TRBV18 | CASSPWQKNTEAFF | TGTGCCAGCTCACCCTGGCAGAAGAACACTGAAGCTTTCTTT